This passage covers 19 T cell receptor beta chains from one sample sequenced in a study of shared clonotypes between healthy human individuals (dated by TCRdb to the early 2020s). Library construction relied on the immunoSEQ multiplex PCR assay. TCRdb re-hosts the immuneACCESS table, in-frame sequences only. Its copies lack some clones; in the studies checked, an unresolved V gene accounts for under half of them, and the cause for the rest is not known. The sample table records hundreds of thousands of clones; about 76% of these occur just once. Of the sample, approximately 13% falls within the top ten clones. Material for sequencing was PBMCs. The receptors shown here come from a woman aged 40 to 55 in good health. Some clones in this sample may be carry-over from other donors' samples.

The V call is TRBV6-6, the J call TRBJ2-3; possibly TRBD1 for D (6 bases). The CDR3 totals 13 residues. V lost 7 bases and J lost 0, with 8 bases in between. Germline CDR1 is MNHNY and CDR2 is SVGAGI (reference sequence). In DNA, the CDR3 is TGTGCCAGCACCAGGGGAAGCACAGATACGCAGTATTTT. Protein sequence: CASTRGSTDTQYF.

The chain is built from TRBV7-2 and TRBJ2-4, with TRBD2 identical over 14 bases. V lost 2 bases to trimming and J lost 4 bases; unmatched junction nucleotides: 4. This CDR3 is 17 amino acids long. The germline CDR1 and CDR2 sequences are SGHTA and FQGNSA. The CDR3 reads CASSLPGLAGAKNIQYF. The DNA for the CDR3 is TGTGCCAGCAGCTTACCGGGACTAGCGGGGGCAAAAAACATTCAGTACTTC. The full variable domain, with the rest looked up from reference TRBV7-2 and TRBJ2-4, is GAGVSQSPSNKVTEKGKDVELRCDPISGHTALYWYRQSLGQGLEFLIYFQGNSAPDKSGLPSDRFSAERTGGSVSTLTIQRTQQEDSAVYLCASSLPGLAGAKNIQYFGAGTRLSVL.

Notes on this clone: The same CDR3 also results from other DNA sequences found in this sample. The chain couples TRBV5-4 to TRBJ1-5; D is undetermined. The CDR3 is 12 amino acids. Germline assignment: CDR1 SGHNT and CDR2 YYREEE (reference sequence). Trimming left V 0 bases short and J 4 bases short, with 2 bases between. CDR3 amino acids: CASSLGNQPQHF. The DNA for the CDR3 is TGTGCCAGCAGCTTGGGAAATCAGCCCCAGCATTTT.

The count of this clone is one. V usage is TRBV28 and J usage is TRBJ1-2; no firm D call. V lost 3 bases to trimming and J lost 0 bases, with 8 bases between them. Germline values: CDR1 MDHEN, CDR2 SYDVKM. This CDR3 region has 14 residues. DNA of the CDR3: TGTGCCAGCAGTTTGATCGGGCCTAACTATGGCTACACCTTC. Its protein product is CASSLIGPNYGYTF.

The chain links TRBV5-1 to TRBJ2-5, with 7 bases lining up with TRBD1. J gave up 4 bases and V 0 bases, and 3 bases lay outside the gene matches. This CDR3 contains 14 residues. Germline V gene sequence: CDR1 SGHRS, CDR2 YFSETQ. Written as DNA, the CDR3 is TGCGCCAGCAGCTTGGGTTCAGGGGGAGAGACCCAGTACTTC. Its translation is CASSLGSGGETQYF.

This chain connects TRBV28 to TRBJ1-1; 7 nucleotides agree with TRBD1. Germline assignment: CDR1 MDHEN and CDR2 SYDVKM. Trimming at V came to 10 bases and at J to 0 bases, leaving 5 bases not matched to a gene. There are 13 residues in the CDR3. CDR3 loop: CAIATGVNTEAFF. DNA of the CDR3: TGTGCCATCGCAACAGGGGTGAACACTGAAGCTTTCTTT.

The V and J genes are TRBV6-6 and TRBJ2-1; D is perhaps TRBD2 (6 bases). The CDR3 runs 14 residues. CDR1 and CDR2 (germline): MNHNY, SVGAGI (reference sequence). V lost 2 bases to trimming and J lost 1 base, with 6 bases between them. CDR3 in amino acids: CASSYGRSYNEQFF. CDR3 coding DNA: TGTGCCAGCAGTTACGGGAGGTCCTACAATGAGCAGTTCTTC.

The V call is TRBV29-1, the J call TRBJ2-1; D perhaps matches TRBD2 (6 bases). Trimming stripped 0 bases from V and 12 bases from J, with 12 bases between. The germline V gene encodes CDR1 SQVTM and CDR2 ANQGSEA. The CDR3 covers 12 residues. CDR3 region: CSVEESGDVQFF. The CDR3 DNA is TGCAGCGTTGAAGAGTCGGGGGATGTGCAGTTCTTC.

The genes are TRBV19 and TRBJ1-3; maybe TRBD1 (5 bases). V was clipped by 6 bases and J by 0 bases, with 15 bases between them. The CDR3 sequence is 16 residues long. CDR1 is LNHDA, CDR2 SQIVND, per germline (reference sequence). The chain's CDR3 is CASSPGPRDSGNTIYF. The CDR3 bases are TGTGCCAGTAGCCCAGGCCCCAGGGACTCTGGAAACACCATATATTTT.

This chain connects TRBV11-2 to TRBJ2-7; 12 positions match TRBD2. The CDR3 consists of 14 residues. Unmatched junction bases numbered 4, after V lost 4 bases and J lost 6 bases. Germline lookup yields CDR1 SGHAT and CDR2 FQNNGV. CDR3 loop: CASSSSGRATEQYF. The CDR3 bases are TGTGCCAGCAGCTCTAGCGGGAGGGCCACCGAGCAGTACTTC.

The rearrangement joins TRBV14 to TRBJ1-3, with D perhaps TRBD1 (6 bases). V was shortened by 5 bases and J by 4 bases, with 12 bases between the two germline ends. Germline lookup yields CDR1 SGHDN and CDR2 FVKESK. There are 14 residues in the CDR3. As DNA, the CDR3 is TGTGCCAGCAGCAAACAGGGCTTCGGAAACACCATATATTTT. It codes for CASSKQGFGNTIYF.

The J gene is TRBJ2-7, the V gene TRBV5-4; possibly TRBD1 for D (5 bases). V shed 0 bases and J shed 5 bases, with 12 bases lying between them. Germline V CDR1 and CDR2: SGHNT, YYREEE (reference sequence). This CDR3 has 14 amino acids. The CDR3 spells CASSLGGPTDEQYF. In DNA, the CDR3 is TGTGCCAGCAGCTTGGGGGGCCCCACCGACGAGCAGTACTTC.

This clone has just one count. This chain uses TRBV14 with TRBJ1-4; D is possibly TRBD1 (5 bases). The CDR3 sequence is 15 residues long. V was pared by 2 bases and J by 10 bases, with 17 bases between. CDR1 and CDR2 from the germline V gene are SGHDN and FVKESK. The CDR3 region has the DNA TGTGCCAGCAGCCAAAGAGGAGGGGAACAGGTAAAACTGTTTTTT. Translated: CASSQRGGEQVKLFF. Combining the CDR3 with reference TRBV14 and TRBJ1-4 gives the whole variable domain EAGVTQFPSHSVIEKGQTVTLRCDPISGHDNLYWYRRVMGKEIKFLLHFVKESKQDESGMPNNRFLAERTGGTYSTLKVQPAELEDSGVYFCASSQRGGEQVKLFFGSGTQLSVL.

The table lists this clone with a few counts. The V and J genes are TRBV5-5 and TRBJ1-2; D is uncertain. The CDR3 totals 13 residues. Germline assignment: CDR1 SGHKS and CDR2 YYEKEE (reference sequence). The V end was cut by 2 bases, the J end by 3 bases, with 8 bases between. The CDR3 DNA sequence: TGTGCCAGCAGCTTTTTCCAGGACTATGGCTACACCTTC. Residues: CASSFFQDYGYTF.

CDR3 region: CASSPQGFQETQYF. The CDR3 nucleotides read TGTGCCAGCAGCCCCCAGGGGTTCCAAGAGACCCAGTACTTC. The V and J genes are TRBV7-3 and TRBJ2-5, with D possibly matching TRBD1 (6 bases). There are 14 residues in the CDR3. Germline CDR1 is SGHTA and CDR2 is FQGTGA. V was cut by 5 bases and J by 1 base, with 11 bases left in between.

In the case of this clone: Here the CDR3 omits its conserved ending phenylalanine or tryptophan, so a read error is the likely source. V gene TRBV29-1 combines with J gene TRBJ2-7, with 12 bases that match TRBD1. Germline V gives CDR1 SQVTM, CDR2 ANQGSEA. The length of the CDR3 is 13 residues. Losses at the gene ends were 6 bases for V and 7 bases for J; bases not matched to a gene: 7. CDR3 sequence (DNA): TGCAGCGTCGCCGGGACAGGGGGCTTGGAGCAGTACCTC. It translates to CSVAGTGGLEQYL.

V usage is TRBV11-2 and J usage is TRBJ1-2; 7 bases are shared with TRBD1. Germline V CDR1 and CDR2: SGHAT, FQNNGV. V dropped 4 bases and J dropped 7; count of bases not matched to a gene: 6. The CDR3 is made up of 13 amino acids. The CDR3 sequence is CASSSGQALGYTF. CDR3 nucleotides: TGTGCCAGCAGCTCCGGACAGGCTCTTGGCTACACCTTC.

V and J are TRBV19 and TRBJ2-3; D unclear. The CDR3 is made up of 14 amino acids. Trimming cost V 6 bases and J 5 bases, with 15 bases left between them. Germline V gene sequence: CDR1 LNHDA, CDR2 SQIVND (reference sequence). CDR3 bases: TGTGCCAGTAGACTGACGGCGACCGGAGATACGCAGTATTTT. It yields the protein CASRLTATGDTQYF. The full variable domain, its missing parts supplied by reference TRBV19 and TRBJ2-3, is DGGITQSPKYLFRKEGQNVTLSCEQNLNHDAMYWYRQDPGQGLRLIYYSQIVNDFQKGDIAEGYSVSREKKESFPLTVTSAQKNPTAFYLCASRLTATGDTQYFGPGTRLTVL.

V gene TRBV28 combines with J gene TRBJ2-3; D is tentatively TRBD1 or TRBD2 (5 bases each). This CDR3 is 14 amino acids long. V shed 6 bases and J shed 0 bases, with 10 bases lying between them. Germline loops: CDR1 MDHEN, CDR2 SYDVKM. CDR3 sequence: CASRGPFSTDTQYF. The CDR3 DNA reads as TGTGCCAGCAGGGGACCATTTAGCACAGATACGCAGTATTTT.